These 20 T cell receptor beta chains came from one sample sequenced in a study of blood T cell repertoires in COVID-19. The assay was immunoSEQ multiplex PCR, and TCRdb's table has in-frame clones only and misses some. This sample has 340,000 or so clones, with 80% to 90% found just once. Sequenced input: PBMCs or T cells enriched from blood (not recorded which). The receptors come from a woman aged 40 to 50 with acute COVID-19.

The rearrangement joins TRBV6-5 to TRBJ1-1; weak D call: TRBD1 (6 bases). Germline assignment: CDR1 MNHEY and CDR2 SVGAGI. Trimming removed 8 bases from V and 4 bases from J, with 14 bases in between. The CDR3 is 13 residues long. This CDR3 reads CASFRGRGTEAFF. The CDR3 DNA sequence: TGTGCCAGCTTTCGGGGCAGGGGCACTGAAGCTTTCTTT.

The CDR3 nucleotides read TGCAGCGGGGGTGGGCAGACAATGAACACTGAAGCTTTCTTT. It specifies CSGGGQTMNTEAFF. The chain carries TRBV29-1 and TRBJ1-1; D is unresolved. Germline V gene data show CDR1 as SQVTM and CDR2 as ANQGSEA. The CDR3 has 14 residues. The V gene lost 7 bases and the J gene lost 0 bases, with 15 bases spanning the gap.

This clone was recorded a few times. The chain recombines TRBV6-1 with TRBJ1-5; 8 bases agree with TRBD1. Germline V CDR1 and CDR2: MNHNS, SASEGT. Trimming at V came to 0 bases and at J to 1 base, leaving 11 bases not matched to a gene. This CDR3 is 19 amino acids long. This CDR3 reads CASSEARTGLEGSNQPQHF. The DNA for the CDR3 is TGTGCCAGCAGTGAAGCGAGGACAGGGTTGGAGGGAAGCAATCAGCCCCAGCATTTT.

The chain couples TRBV27 to TRBJ2-1; D possibly corresponds to TRBD2 (6 bases). This CDR3 contains 17 residues. The germline V and J ends were trimmed by 2 bases and 4 bases, with 18 bases remaining between them. CDR1 MNHEY and CDR2 SMNVEV come from the germline V gene (reference sequence). This CDR3 is CASSLENRDLSYNEQFF. CDR3 sequence (DNA): TGTGCCAGCAGTTTAGAAAACCGGGACTTGTCTTACAATGAGCAGTTCTTC.

V gene TRBV12-5 combines with J gene TRBJ2-1; D is perhaps TRBD1 (6 bases). V lost 6 bases and J lost 4, with 22 bases in between. The CDR3 extends over 17 amino acids. Germline V gene sequence: CDR1 LGHNT, CDR2 FRNRAP. The CDR3 region has the DNA TGTGCTAGTGGCCCAGGTGGACTCCGGGACACGTACAATGAGCAGTTCTTC. This translates into CASGPGGLRDTYNEQFF.

This chain connects TRBV5-4 to TRBJ2-7, with 9 bases that match TRBD1. The CDR3 length is 15 residues. Germline V gene sequence: CDR1 SGHNT, CDR2 YYREEE (reference sequence). The ends lost 4 bases at V and 5 bases at J; junction bases unmatched: 10. In DNA, the CDR3 is TGTGCCAGCAGCGCCCGGGACAGGGACCTGAACGAGCAGTACTTC. Translating it yields CASSARDRDLNEQYF. Variable domain in full (rest from reference TRBV5-4 and TRBJ2-7): ETGVTQSPTHLIKTRGQQVTLRCSSQSGHNTVSWYQQALGQGPQFIFQYYREEENGRGNFPPRFSGLQFPNYSSELNVNALELDDSALYLCASSARDRDLNEQYFGPGTRLTVT.

The rearrangement links TRBV18 to TRBJ2-2, with 9 nucleotides matching TRBD1. The V and J ends lost 6 bases and 1 base, in that order; junction bases with no gene match: 6. Germline lookup yields CDR1 KGHSH and CDR2 LQKENI. The CDR3 has 16 amino acids. The CDR3 protein is CASSPGQGMNTGELFF. The CDR3 nucleotides are TGTGCCAGCTCGCCAGGACAGGGGATGAACACCGGGGAGCTGTTTTTT.

The V gene is TRBV28, the J gene TRBJ2-7; TRBD1 matches 8 bases. CDR3 size: 17 residues. The V gene end was trimmed by 6 bases and the J gene end by 4 bases; junction bases not matched to a gene: 17. Germline V gene sequence: CDR1 MDHEN, CDR2 SYDVKM. CDR3 in amino acids: CASSVQGGFSFGYEQYF. CDR3 bases: TGTGCCAGCAGCGTACAGGGGGGATTTTCGTTTGGATACGAGCAGTACTTC. The full variable domain, its missing parts supplied by reference TRBV28 and TRBJ2-7, is DVKVTQSSRYLVKRTGEKVFLECVQDMDHENMFWYRQDPGLGLRLIYFSYDVKMKEKGDIPEGYSVSREKKERFSLILESASTNQTSMYLCASSVQGGFSFGYEQYFGPGTRLTVT.

The chain couples TRBV5-6 to TRBJ2-1; the D gene is possibly TRBD2 (6 bases). The CDR3 covers 15 residues. V lost 1 base and J 5 bases, leaving 13 bases between the germline ends. CDR1 and CDR2 (germline): SGHDT, YYEEEE. The CDR3 loop is CASSLKRTMDNEQFF. The CDR3 bases are TGTGCCAGCAGCTTGAAGCGGACTATGGACAATGAGCAGTTCTTC.

The V and J genes are TRBV10-3 and TRBJ1-1; perhaps TRBD1 as D (6 bases). This CDR3 has 13 residues. V shed 4 bases and J shed 7 bases, with 13 bases lying between them. Germline V lookup: CDR1 ENHRY, CDR2 SYGVKD. CDR3 in DNA: TGTGCCATCAGTGCCAGGGGCAGTGATGAAGCTTTCTTT. It specifies CAISARGSDEAFF.

This sequence joins TRBV6-4 and TRBJ1-5, with 10 bases matching TRBD1. The CDR3 has 16 amino acids. Germline CDR1 MRHNA, CDR2 SNTAGT. The V and J ends lost 6 bases and 0 bases, in that order; junction bases with no gene match: 5. CDR3 in amino acids: CASSPGTGDSNQPQHF. In DNA form, the CDR3 reads TGTGCCAGCAGCCCCGGGACAGGGGATAGCAATCAGCCCCAGCATTTT.

The genes are TRBV7-2 and TRBJ2-1; D gene unclear. The CDR3 loop spans 17 amino acids. V lost 2 bases and J 0 bases, leaving 14 bases between the germline ends. The germline gives CDR1 SGHTA, CDR2 FQGNSA. CDR3 nucleotides: TGTGCCAGCAGCTTAAGAAGCTTCCTACTCTCCTACAATGAGCAGTTCTTC. This translates into CASSLRSFLLSYNEQFF.

The chain combines TRBV27 with TRBJ1-4; TRBD1 is a possible D gene (6 bases). V lost 5 bases and J 8 bases, leaving 24 bases between the germline ends. This CDR3 comprises 17 residues. CDR1 is MNHEY and CDR2 is SMNVEV in the germline V gene (reference sequence). Here the CDR3 reads CASSPLLRTAGREKLFF. CDR3 bases: TGTGCCAGCAGTCCATTACTACGGACAGCCGGACGAGAAAAACTGTTTTTT. Together with reference TRBV27 and TRBJ1-4, the CDR3 gives the full variable domain: EAQVTQNPRYLITVTGKKLTVTCSQNMNHEYMSWYRQDPGLGLRQIYYSMNVEVTDKGDVPEGYKVSRKEKRNFPLILESPSPNQTSLYFCASSPLLRTAGREKLFFGSGTQLSVL.

The chain uses TRBV9 and TRBJ1-6; 9 bases align to TRBD1. The length of the CDR3 is 17 residues. The junction had 7 bases not matched to a gene; V was cut back by 3 bases and J by 3 bases. Germline V gene data show CDR1 as SGDLS and CDR2 as YYNGEE. CDR3 loop: CASSAGGQGLYNSPLHF. CDR3 DNA sequence: TGTGCCAGCAGCGCCGGTGGACAGGGGCTCTATAATTCACCCCTCCACTTT.

The V call is TRBV7-2, the J call TRBJ1-1, with a tentative D call TRBD1 (5 bases). The CDR3 runs 13 residues. Trimming took 5 bases from V and 3 from J, leaving 10 bases between them. Germline V lookup: CDR1 SGHTA, CDR2 FQGNSA. The DNA for the CDR3 is TGTGCCAGCAGCCCCAGGGTATACACTGAAGCTTTCTTT. As protein: CASSPRVYTEAFF.

This chain connects TRBV6-5 to TRBJ2-2; 11 bases map to TRBD2. CDR3 length equals 15 residues. Unmatched junction bases numbered 4, after V lost 1 base and J lost 9 bases. From germline, CDR1 is MNHEY and CDR2 SVGAGI. CDR3 region: CASSYLPSGGRELFF. The CDR3 coding sequence is TGTGCCAGCAGTTACTTACCTAGCGGGGGGAGGGAGCTGTTTTTT.

V is TRBV19 and J is TRBJ2-2; TRBD2 aligns across 15 bases. Germline V gene data show CDR1 as LNHDA and CDR2 as SQIVND (reference sequence). This CDR3 is 17 amino acids long. J was trimmed by 4 bases and V by 3 bases; bases with no gene match: 3. The CDR3 nucleotides are TGTGCCAGTAGTATGGGACTAGCGGGAGGTACCACCGGGGAGCTGTTTTTT. As protein: CASSMGLAGGTTGELFF. Using reference TRBV19 and TRBJ2-2 for the parts outside the CDR3, the full variable domain is DGGITQSPKYLFRKEGQNVTLSCEQNLNHDAMYWYRQDPGQGLRLIYYSQIVNDFQKGDIAEGYSVSREKKESFPLTVTSAQKNPTAFYLCASSMGLAGGTTGELFFGEGSRLTVL.

V gene TRBV18 combines with J gene TRBJ2-1; 9 bases match TRBD2. V dropped 3 bases and J dropped 3; count of bases not matched to a gene: 9. The CDR3 has 17 amino acids. The germline gives CDR1 KGHSH, CDR2 LQKENI. CDR3 loop: CASSPPGLAGYYNEQFF. In nucleotides, the CDR3 is TGTGCCAGCTCACCCCCCGGCCTAGCGGGGTACTACAATGAGCAGTTCTTC.

The V and J genes are TRBV14 and TRBJ1-3, with 7 bases matching TRBD1. Germline V gives CDR1 SGHDN, CDR2 FVKESK. The junction had 16 bases not matched to a gene; V was cut back by 3 bases and J by 5 bases. This CDR3 region has 18 residues. The CDR3 sequence is CASSQGRGTAGRRNTIYF. DNA for the CDR3: TGTGCCAGCAGCCAGGGAAGAGGGACAGCTGGACGCCGAAACACCATATATTTT.

The chain combines TRBV5-4 with TRBJ1-1; D gene unclear. The ends were cut back, 3 bases at V and 1 base at J, with 10 bases in the middle. From germline, CDR1 is SGHNT and CDR2 YYREEE (reference sequence). CDR3 length equals 14 residues. CDR3 nucleotides: TGTGCCAGCAGCTGGCGGGGAAGGAACACTGAAGCTTTCTTT. It is translated as CASSWRGRNTEAFF.